This T cell receptor beta chain was identified during a study of blood T cell repertoires in COVID-19. Study-level information: The United States, Italy and Spain were the sources of the acute and convalescent COVID-19 samples. T cells, B-cell-depleted T cells, or PBMCs provided the cDNA or gDNA that served as material.

Germline V gene data show CDR1 as SGDLS and CDR2 as YYNGEE. This CDR3 comprises 11 residues. V trimming: 4 bases; J trimming: 7 bases; junction bases outside the gene matches: 0. TCRdb's copy holds only in-frame clones and misses some; the assay was immunoSEQ multiplex PCR. The sample holds about 150,000 clones, over 80% seen once. Sequenced input: peripheral blood. The J gene is TRBJ1-2, the V gene TRBV9; TRBD1 agrees at 8 bases. This receptor was identified in a man aged 50 or older who had recovered from COVID-19. The CDR3 protein is CASSTGGGYTF. CDR3 nucleotide sequence: TGTGCCAGCAGCACAGGGGGTGGCTACACCTTC.